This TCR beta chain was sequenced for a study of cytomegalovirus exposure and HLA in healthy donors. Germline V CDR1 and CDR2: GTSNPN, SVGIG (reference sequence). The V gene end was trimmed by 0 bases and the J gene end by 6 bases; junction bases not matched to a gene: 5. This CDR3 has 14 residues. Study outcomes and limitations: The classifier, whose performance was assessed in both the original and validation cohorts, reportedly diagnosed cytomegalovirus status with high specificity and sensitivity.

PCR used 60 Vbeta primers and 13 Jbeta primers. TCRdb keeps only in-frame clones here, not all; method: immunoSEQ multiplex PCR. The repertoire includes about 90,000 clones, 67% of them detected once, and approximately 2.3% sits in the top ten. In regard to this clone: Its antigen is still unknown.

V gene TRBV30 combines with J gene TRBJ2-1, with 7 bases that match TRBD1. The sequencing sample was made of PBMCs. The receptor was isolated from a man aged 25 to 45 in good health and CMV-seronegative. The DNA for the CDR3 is TGTGCCTGGAGTGTACTGAAGGGGGCCAATGAGCAGTTCTTC. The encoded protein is CAWSVLKGANEQFF. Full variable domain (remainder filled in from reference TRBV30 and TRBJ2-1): SQTIHQWPATLVQPVGSPLSLECTVEGTSNPNLYWYRQAAGRGLQLLFYSVGIGQISSEVPQNLSASRPQDRQFILSSKKLLLSDSGFYLCAWSVLKGANEQFFGPGTRLTVL.